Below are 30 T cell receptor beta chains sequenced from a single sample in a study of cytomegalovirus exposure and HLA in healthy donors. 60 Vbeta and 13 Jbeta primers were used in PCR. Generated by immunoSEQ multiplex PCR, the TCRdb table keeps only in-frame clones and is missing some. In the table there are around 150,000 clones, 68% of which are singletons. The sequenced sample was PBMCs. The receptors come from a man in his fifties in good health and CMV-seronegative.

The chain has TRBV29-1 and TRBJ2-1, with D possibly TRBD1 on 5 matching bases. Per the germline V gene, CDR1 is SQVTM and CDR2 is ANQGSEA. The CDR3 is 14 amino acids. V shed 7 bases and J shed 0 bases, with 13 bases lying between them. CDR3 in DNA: TGCAGCGAAAGCAGGGTAAACTCCTACAATGAGCAGTTCTTC. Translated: CSESRVNSYNEQFF.

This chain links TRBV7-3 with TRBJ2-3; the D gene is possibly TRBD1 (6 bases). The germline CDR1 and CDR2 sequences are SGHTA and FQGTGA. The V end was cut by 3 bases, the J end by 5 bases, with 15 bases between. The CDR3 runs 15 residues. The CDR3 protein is CASSLRGTQEDTQYF. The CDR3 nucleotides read TGTGCCAGCAGCTTGAGGGGGACACAGGAAGATACGCAGTATTTT.

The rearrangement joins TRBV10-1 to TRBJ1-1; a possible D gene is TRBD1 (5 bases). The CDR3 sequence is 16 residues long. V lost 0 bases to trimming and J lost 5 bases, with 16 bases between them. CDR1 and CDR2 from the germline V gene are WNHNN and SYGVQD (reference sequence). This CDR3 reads CASSESPLAGRTEAFF. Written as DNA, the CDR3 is TGCGCCAGCAGTGAGTCACCCCTCGCAGGGAGGACTGAAGCTTTCTTT.

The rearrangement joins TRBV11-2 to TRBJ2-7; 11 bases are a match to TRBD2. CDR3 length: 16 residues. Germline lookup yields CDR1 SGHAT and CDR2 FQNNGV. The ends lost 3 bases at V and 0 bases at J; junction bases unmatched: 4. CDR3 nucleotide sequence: TGTGCCAGCAGCTTTACTAGCGGGGGAGCCTCCTACGAGCAGTACTTC. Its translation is CASSFTSGGASYEQYF.

The chain's CDR3 is CASSIEGAHYGYTF. In DNA, the CDR3 is TGTGCCAGTAGTATAGAGGGCGCCCACTATGGCTACACCTTC. The chain joins TRBV19 to TRBJ1-2; D gene ambiguous. The length of the CDR3 is 14 residues. Germline V gene lookup returns CDR1 LNHDA and CDR2 SQIVND (reference sequence). V lost 0 bases and J lost 3, with 8 bases in between. The full variable domain, in which reference TRBV19 and TRBJ1-2 provide the parts outside the CDR3, is DGGITQSPKYLFRKEGQNVTLSCEQNLNHDAMYWYRQDPGQGLRLIYYSQIVNDFQKGDIAEGYSVSREKKESFPLTVTSAQKNPTAFYLCASSIEGAHYGYTFGSGTRLTVV.

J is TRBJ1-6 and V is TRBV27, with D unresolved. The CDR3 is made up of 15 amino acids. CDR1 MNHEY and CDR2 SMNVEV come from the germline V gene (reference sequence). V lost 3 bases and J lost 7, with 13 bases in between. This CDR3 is CASSLKGGYNSPLHF. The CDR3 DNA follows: TGTGCCAGCAGTTTGAAGGGAGGGTACAATTCACCCCTCCACTTT.

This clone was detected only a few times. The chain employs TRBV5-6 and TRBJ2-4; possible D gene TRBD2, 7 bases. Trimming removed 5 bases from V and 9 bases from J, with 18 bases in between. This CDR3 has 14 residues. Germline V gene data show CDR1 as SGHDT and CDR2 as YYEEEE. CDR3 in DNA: TGTGCCAGCAGTCGTGGCGGGGGCTTTGGCATTCAGTACTTC. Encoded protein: CASSRGGGFGIQYF.

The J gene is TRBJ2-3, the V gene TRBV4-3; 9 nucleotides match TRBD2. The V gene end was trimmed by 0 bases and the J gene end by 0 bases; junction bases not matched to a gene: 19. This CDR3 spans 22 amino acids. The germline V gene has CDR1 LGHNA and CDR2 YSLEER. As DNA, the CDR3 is TGCGCCAGCAGCCAAGATCGAAAGGGTCTAGCGGGGCTCTCGAGGAGCACAGATACGCAGTATTTT. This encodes CASSQDRKGLAGLSRSTDTQYF.

The CDR3 reads CASSRTGETQYF. The DNA for the CDR3 is TGTGCCAGCAGCCGGACAGGGGAGACCCAGTACTTC. The chain combines TRBV7-8 with TRBJ2-5; 8 bases are a match to TRBD1. The V gene end was trimmed by 5 bases and the J gene end by 5 bases; junction bases not matched to a gene: 1. CDR1 is SGHVS, CDR2 FQNEAQ, per germline. The CDR3 runs 12 residues.

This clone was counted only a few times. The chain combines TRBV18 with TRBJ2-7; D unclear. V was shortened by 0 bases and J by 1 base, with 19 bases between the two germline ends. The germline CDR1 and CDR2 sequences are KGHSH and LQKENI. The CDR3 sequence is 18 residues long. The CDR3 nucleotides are TGTGCCAGCTCACCACCGGGCCCTACCTACCTACCTTCCTACGAGCAGTACTTC. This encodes CASSPPGPTYLPSYEQYF.

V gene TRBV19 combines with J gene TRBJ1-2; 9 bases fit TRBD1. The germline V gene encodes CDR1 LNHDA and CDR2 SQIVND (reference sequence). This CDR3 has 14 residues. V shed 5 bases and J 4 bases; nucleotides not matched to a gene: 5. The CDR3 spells CASSLDRGGYGYTF. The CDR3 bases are TGTGCCAGTAGTTTGGACAGGGGCGGCTATGGCTACACCTTC.

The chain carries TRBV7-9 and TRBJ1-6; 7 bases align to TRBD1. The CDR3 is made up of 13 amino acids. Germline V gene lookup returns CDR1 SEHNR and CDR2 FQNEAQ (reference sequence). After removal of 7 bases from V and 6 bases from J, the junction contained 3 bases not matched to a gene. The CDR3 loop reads CASIDRANSPLHF. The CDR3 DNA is TGTGCCAGCATCGACAGGGCTAATTCACCCCTCCACTTT.

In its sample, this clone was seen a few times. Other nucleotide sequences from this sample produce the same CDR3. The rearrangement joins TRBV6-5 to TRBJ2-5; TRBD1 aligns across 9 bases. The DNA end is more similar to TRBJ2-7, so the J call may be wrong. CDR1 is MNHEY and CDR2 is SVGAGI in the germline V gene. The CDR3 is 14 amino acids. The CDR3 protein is CASSPDRGLYEQYF. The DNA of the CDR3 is TGTGCCAGCAGTCCCGACAGGGGGTTGTACGAGCAGTACTTC.

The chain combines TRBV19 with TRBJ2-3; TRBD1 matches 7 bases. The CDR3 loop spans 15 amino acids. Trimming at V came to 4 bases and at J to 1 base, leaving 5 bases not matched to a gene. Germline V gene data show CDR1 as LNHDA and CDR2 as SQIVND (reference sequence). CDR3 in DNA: TGTGCCAGTAGTACGACAGGGTACGGCACAGATACGCAGTATTTT. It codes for CASSTTGYGTDTQYF.

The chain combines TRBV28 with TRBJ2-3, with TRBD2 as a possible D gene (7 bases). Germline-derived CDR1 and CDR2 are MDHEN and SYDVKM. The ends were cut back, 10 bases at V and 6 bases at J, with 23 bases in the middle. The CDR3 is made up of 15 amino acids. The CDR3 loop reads CATTASEGGRDTQYF. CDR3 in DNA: TGTGCCACCACCGCCTCCGAGGGGGGGAGGGATACGCAGTATTTT.

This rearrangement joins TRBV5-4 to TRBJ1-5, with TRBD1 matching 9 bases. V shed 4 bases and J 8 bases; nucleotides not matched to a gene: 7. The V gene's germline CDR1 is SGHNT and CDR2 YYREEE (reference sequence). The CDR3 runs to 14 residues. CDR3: CASSTDRGGEPQHF. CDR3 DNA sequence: TGTGCCAGCAGCACGGACAGGGGCGGGGAGCCCCAGCATTTT.

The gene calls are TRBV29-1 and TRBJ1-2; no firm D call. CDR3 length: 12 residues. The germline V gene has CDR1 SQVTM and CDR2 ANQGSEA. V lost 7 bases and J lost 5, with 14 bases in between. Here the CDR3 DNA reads TGCAGCGGACTGAGGGTTGAGTATGGCTACACCTTC. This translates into CSGLRVEYGYTF. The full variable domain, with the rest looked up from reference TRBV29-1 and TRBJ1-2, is SAVISQKPSRDICQRGTSLTIQCQVDSQVTMMFWYRQQPGQSLTLIATANQGSEATYESGFVIDKFPISRPNLTFSTLTVSNMSPEDSSIYLCSGLRVEYGYTFGSGTRLTVV.

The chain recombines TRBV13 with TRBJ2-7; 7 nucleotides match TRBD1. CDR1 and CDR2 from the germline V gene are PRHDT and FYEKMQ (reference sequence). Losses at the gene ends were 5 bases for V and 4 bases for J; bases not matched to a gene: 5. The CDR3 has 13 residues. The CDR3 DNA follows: TGTGCCAGCAGCCTCAGGGGGTCTTACGAGCAGTACTTC. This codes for CASSLRGSYEQYF.

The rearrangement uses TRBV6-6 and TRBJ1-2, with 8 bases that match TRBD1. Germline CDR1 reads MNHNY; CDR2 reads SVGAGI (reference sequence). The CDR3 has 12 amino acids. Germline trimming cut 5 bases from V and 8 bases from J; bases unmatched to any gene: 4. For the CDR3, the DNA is TGTGCCAGCAGTGGACAGGGAACAGGCTACACCTTC. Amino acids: CASSGQGTGYTF.

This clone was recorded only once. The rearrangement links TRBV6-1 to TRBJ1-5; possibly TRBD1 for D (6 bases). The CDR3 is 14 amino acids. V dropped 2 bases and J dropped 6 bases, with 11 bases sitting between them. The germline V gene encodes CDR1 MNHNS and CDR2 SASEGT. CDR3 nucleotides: TGTGCCAGCAGTGAAAGGGGGAATAGTCAGCCCCAGCATTTT. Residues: CASSERGNSQPQHF.

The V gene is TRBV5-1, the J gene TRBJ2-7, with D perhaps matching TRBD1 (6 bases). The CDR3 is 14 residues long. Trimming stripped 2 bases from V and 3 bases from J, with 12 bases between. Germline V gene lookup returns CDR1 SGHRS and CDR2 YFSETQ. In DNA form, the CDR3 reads TGCGCCAGCAGCTTTGACAGGAGGAACTACGAGCAGTACTTC. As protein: CASSFDRRNYEQYF.

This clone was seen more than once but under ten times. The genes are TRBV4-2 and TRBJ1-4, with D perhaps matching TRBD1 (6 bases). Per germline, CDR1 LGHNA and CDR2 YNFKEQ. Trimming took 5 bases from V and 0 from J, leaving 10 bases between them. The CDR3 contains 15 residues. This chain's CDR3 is CASSFRGSTNEKLFF. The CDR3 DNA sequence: TGTGCCAGCAGCTTTAGGGGGTCAACTAATGAAAAACTGTTTTTT.

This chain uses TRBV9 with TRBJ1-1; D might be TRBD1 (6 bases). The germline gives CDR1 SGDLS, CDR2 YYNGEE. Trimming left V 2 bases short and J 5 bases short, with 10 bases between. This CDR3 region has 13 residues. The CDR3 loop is CASSVTGLTEAFF. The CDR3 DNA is TGTGCCAGCAGCGTTACAGGGTTGACTGAAGCTTTCTTT.

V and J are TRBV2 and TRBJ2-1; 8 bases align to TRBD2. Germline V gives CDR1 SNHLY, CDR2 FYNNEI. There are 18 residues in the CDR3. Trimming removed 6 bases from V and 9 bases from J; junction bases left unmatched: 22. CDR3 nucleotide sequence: TGTGCCAGCAGAACTACTAGACCCGGGGGGGGTCGTGAGACTGAGCAGTTCTTC. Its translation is CASRTTRPGGGRETEQFF.

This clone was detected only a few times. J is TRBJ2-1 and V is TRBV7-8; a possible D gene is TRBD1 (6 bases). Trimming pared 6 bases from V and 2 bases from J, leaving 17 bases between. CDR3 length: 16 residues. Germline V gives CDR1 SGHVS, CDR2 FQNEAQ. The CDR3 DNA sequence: TGTGCCAGCAGTACTAAGGGGGTTTCCCCCTACAATGAGCAGTTCTTC. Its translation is CASSTKGVSPYNEQFF. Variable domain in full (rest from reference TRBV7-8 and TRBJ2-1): GAGVSQSPRYKVAKRGQDVALRCDPISGHVSLFWYQQALGQGPEFLTYFQNEAQLDKSGLPSDRFFAERPEGSVSTLKIQRTQQEDSAVYLCASSTKGVSPYNEQFFGPGTRLTVL.

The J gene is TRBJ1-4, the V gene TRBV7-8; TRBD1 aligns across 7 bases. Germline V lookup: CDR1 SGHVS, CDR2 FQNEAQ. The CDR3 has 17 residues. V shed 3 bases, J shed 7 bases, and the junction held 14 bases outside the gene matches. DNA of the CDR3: TGTGCCAGCAGCTTGCTGGGACAGCCAAATTGGGGTGAAAAACTGTTTTTT. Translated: CASSLLGQPNWGEKLFF.

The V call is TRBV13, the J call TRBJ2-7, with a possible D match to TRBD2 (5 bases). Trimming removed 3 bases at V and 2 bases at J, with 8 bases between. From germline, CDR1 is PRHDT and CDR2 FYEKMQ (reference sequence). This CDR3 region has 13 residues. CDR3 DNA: TGTGCCAGCAGCTTCTTCGGGACCTACGAGCAGTACTTC. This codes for CASSFFGTYEQYF.

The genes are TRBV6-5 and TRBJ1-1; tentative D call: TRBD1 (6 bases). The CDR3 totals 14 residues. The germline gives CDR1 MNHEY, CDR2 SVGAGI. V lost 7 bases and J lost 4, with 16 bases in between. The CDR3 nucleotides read TGTGCCAGCACCTACAGGGAAGGCGTCACTGAAGCTTTCTTT. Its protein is CASTYREGVTEAFF.

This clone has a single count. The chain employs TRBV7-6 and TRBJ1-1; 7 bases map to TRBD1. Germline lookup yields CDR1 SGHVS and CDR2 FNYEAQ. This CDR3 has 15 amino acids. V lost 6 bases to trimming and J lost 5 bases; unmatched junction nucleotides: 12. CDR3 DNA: TGTGCCAGCAGTGGTGAAGCAGGGGGTATTACTGAAGCTTTCTTT. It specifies CASSGEAGGITEAFF.

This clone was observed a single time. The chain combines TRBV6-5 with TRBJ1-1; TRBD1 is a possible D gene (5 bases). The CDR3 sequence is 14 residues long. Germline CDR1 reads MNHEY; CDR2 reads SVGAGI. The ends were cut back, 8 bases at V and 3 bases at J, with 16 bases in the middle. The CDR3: CASSAGTGYTEAFF. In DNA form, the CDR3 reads TGTGCCAGCTCGGCAGGCACAGGTTACACTGAAGCTTTCTTT.